The source of this T cell receptor (beta chain) is a study of T cells after posttransplantation cyclophosphamide (dated by TCRdb to the mid-2010s). Regarding the complete study: The study tracked T cell repertoire reconstitution by TRB sequencing after myeloablative bone marrow transplantation using posttransplantation cyclophosphamide as GVHD prophylaxis. Samples from around 40 PTCy-treated patients and approximately 16 related bone marrow donors of those patients were subjected to antigen receptor sequencing. Blood from all 30 or so PTCy patients who had 1-year posttransplant specimens underwent TRB sequencing. In 3 patients, TRB sequencing was also performed on up to roughly 3 more blood samples taken 2 to 5.2 years after transplant, and in 4 patients, pretransplant blood was also TRB-sequenced. Because TRA and TRB clonality correlated tightly in several samples, later TCR analyses were limited to TRB. Public TRB sequences were queried against a database of over 3,600 sequences associated with responses to pathogens, tumor antigens, self-antigens and alloantigens.

The sample's treatment or condition, from its label and the paper: high-dose cyclophosphamide on days +3 and +4 as single-agent GVHD prophylaxis. Busulfan and fludarabine conditioning, a related or unrelated marrow graft, and cyclophosphamide on days +3 and +4 were given to PTCy patients. The PTCy-treated patients were enrolled in a prospective multi-institutional clinical trial. Mononuclear cells from peripheral blood and bone marrow were separated by Ficoll-Hypaque density centrifugation and then cryopreserved. On the study overall, not on this receptor specifically: The TRB repertoires of T cells infiltrating skin or the GI tract showed only limited overlap with the TRB repertoires found in blood. Across a few dozen patients, TRB clonality was highly associated with recipient CMV seropositivity and CMV reactivation, and diversity in PTCy patients was similar to diversity in CNI/methotrexate controls. Donor-recipient similarity was low at 1-2 months but increased during the first year, and donor CD8+ memory clones often dominated later blood repertoires.

TRB sequencing used genomic DNA with the immunoSEQ assay at survey resolution or the hsTCRB kit. Under the source paper's analysis protocol: The immunoSEQ software handled initial read processing, and the LymphoSeq R package was used for repertoire analyses. Clonality was computed as 1 minus normalized Shannon entropy, and a Gini coefficient was also calculated for each TRB dataset. Phenotypes of unsorted samples were inferred by mapping TRB sequences from sorted subsets of the recipient or donor onto the same recipient's unsorted samples. In its TCRdb copy, this immuneACCESS table keeps in-frame sequences only and misses some clones. Where compared with another copy, unresolved V genes explain less than half of these, and the others have no known cause. D and trimming were read from the DNA, whereas the V and J calls and clone size are those reported in that table. In this sample the table shows 6,000 to 8,500 clones, roughly 77% of which occur a single time. The ten largest make up 20% to 25% of the sample.

Note on this clone: It has no known antigen specificity. Base quality data are lacking; no much larger clone is found one base away.

Sequences were derived from PBMCs, sampled after allogeneic stem cell transplant with posttransplant cyclophosphamide. This TCR derives from a female patient aged 45 to 65 who received an allogeneic stem cell transplant from a related donor, was CMV-positive, and had no GVHD. Following a transplant, some T cells may be graft donor cells, not patient cells.

The CDR3 protein: CASSRTSGGYNEQFF. The nucleotides read TGTGCCAGCAGCCGGACTAGCGGGGGATACAATGAGCAGTTCTTC. Recombination connected TRBV11-2 to TRBJ2-1; 13 central bases correspond to TRBD2. Counted from cysteine to phenylalanine, this CDR3 has 15 amino acids. Of all the DNA, just the CDR3 is kept, 45 bases in frame from base 1. The germline V gene encodes CDR1 SGHAT and CDR2 FQNNGV. Germline trimming: 5 bases from V, 4 bases from J; junction bases outside gene matches: 2.